This is a list of T cell receptor beta chains from one sample in a study of blood T cell repertoires in COVID-19. Assay used: immunoSEQ multiplex PCR; TCRdb lists only in-frame clones, some missing. The sample contains under 300,000 clones, roughly 81% of which appear only once. The specimen was PBMCs or T cells enriched from blood (not recorded which). The receptors shown here come from a woman aged 50 to 60 who had been exposed to COVID-19. Each CDR3 is given with its conserved first and last residue. Each record gives: CDR3 protein, CDR3 DNA, V gene, clone size, D gene, J gene. D genes are given only for firm matches. Size values are once, few and many counts, or a class for expanded clones, and some rows have none.

CASSSGGYGNEKLFF | TGCGCCAGCAGCTCTGGAGGGTATGGTAATGAAAAACTGTTTTTT | TRBV5-1 | . | . | TRBJ1-4
CATSDSGGYGYTF | TGTGCCACCAGTGATTCGGGGGGCTATGGCTACACCTTC | TRBV24-1 | . | . | TRBJ1-2
CASSPKTGSEAFF | TGTGCCAGCTCACCTAAAACAGGGAGCGAAGCTTTCTTT | TRBV18 | few | . | TRBJ1-1
CASSQDGTGSRHF | TGTGCCAGCAGCCAAGATGGTACGGGAAGTAGGCACTTC | TRBV4-2 | . | . | TRBJ2-7
CASSLGTGGTDTQYF | TGTGCCAGCAGCCTAGGGACAGGGGGCACAGATACGCAGTATTTT | TRBV3-1/TRBV3-2 | . | TRBD1 | TRBJ2-3
CASSTTNIQYF | TGTGCCAGCAGTACTACAAACATTCAGTACTTC | TRBV25-1 | . | . | TRBJ2-4
CSVRTGRNSPLHF | TGCAGCGTTCGGACAGGGAGAAACTCACCCCTCCACTTT | TRBV29-1 | . | TRBD1 | TRBJ1-6
CASSPPRGEETQYF | TGTGCCAGCAGCCCTCCACGGGGGGAAGAGACCCAGTACTTC | TRBV7-9 | few | TRBD2 | TRBJ2-5
CASSPLDRGTEAFF | TGTGCCAGCTCACCGTTGGACAGGGGCACTGAAGCTTTCTTT | TRBV18 | . | TRBD1 | TRBJ1-1
CASSLDFRGNEQFF | TGTGCCAGCAGTTTGGACTTTAGGGGGAATGAGCAGTTCTTC | TRBV6-5 | . | . | TRBJ2-1
CASTSGTMESPLHF | TGTGCCAGCACCAGTGGGACAATGGAGTCACCCCTCCACTTT | TRBV2 | . | . | TRBJ1-6
CASSADGTFNEQFF | TGTGCCAGCAGTGCTGACGGGACTTTCAATGAGCAGTTCTTC | TRBV6-4 | few | . | TRBJ2-1
CASSPTANTEAFF | TGTGCCAGCTCACCGACAGCGAACACTGAAGCTTTCTTT | TRBV18 | . | . | TRBJ1-1
CASFLGQGGSPLHF | TGTGCCAGCTTCCTGGGACAGGGTGGGTCACCCCTCCACTTT | TRBV6-5 | few | TRBD1 | TRBJ1-6
CAWSVHAEAFF | TGTGCCTGGAGTGTACATGCTGAAGCTTTCTTT | TRBV30 | . | . | TRBJ1-1
CASSSGGTEAFF | TGTGCCAGCTCGTCAGGGGGCACTGAAGCTTTCTTT | TRBV18 | . | TRBD1 | TRBJ1-1
CASSLGGGFTDTQYF | TGTGCCAGCAGCTTAGGTGGCGGATTCACAGATACGCAGTATTTT | TRBV7-2 | . | . | TRBJ2-3
CSVGLNLNNEQFF | TGCAGCGTTGGACTTAACCTTAACAATGAGCAGTTCTTC | TRBV29-1 | . | . | TRBJ2-1
CASSLVPQGLGEKLFF | TGCGCCAGCAGCTTGGTACCTCAGGGGTTAGGCGAAAAACTGTTTTTT | TRBV5-1 | . | . | TRBJ1-4
CAWSVQGRTEAFF | TGTGCCTGGAGTGTACAAGGGAGGACTGAAGCTTTCTTT | TRBV30 | many | . | TRBJ1-1
CASSETGGGQPQHF | TGTGCCAGCAGCGAGACAGGGGGCGGTCAGCCCCAGCATTTT | TRBV2 | . | TRBD1 | TRBJ1-5
CASSFQGLVTEAFF | TGTGCCAGCAGTTTCCAGGGGCTAGTTACTGAAGCTTTCTTT | TRBV27 | . | . | TRBJ1-1
CASSQGDSGANVLTF | TGCGCCAGCAGCCAAGGAGACTCTGGGGCCAACGTCCTGACTTTC | TRBV4-3 | . | . | TRBJ2-6
CASLRDRISSYEQYF | TGTGCCAGCCTTCGAGACAGAATCAGCTCCTACGAGCAGTACTTC | TRBV6-5 | . | . | TRBJ2-7
CSVRRSTNEKLFF | TGCAGCGTTAGACGGAGCACTAATGAAAAACTGTTTTTT | TRBV29-1 | few | . | TRBJ1-4
CASSSDKLDEQYF | TGCGCCAGCAGCTCCGACAAGTTAGACGAGCAGTACTTC | TRBV5-1 | . | . | TRBJ2-7
CAWRRLGQYTDTQYF | TGTGCCTGGAGGAGGCTCGGCCAGTACACAGATACGCAGTATTTT | TRBV30 | . | . | TRBJ2-3
CASSLNTDTQYF | TGTGCCAGCAGCCTTAACACAGATACGCAGTATTTT | TRBV12-3/TRBV12-4 | . | . | TRBJ2-3
CASSQRGGTEAFF | TGTGCCAGCAGCCAGCGGGGGGGGACTGAAGCTTTCTTT | TRBV7-2 | . | . | TRBJ1-1
CASSLDVAYEQYF | TGCGCCAGCAGCTTGGACGTAGCCTACGAGCAGTACTTC | TRBV5-1 | . | . | TRBJ2-7
CASSPLPATGNTGELFF | TGTGCCAGCAGCCCCCTTCCCGCGACGGGGAACACCGGGGAGCTGTTTTTT | TRBV7-8 | . | . | TRBJ2-2
CASSPHGGTLNTEAFF | TGTGCCAGCAGCCCACACGGAGGTACCCTGAACACTGAAGCTTTCTTT | TRBV7-9 | . | . | TRBJ1-1
CASSELGQIEKRKGLFF | TGTGCCAGCAGTGAACTAGGACAGATTGAAAAGAGAAAAGGGCTGTTTTTT | TRBV6-1 | . | . | TRBJ1-4
CASSEWGQGIREQYF | TGCGCCAGCAGTGAGTGGGGACAGGGAATTAGGGAGCAGTACTTC | TRBV10-1 | . | TRBD1 | TRBJ2-7
CASSGIAGQTGELFF | TGCGCCAGCAGCGGGATAGCGGGGCAAACCGGGGAGCTGTTTTTT | TRBV5-1 | . | TRBD2 | TRBJ2-2